A single sample gave rise to the 6 T cell receptor beta chains below, sequenced in a study of blood T cell repertoires in COVID-19. Using immunoSEQ multiplex PCR, the repertoire was profiled, and TCRdb retains in-frame clones only, with some absent. The table records around 160,000 clones, approximately 88% of them present only once. Sequencing was carried out using PBMCs or T cells enriched from blood (not recorded which). The source of these receptors is a woman aged 25 to 39 with acute COVID-19.

This chain links TRBV28 with TRBJ1-3, with a possible D match to TRBD1 (6 bases). CDR1 and CDR2 from the germline V gene are MDHEN and SYDVKM. The length of the CDR3 is 14 residues. Trimming left V 3 bases short and J 3 bases short, with 9 bases between. CDR3 DNA: TGTGCCAGCAGTTTTCAGGGGATTGGAAACACCATATATTTT. It yields the protein CASSFQGIGNTIYF.

The chain employs TRBV5-6 and TRBJ2-2; 7 positions match TRBD1. The V gene end was trimmed by 7 bases and the J gene end by 0 bases; junction bases not matched to a gene: 3. The CDR3 has 14 residues. Germline V lookup: CDR1 SGHDT, CDR2 YYEEEE. CDR3 region: CASVGTANTGELFF. For the CDR3, the DNA is TGTGCCAGCGTAGGGACAGCGAACACCGGGGAGCTGTTTTTT. Together with reference TRBV5-6 and TRBJ2-2, the CDR3 gives the full variable domain: DAGVTQSPTHLIKTRGQQVTLRCSPKSGHDTVSWYQQALGQGPQFIFQYYEEEERQRGNFPDRFSGHQFPNYSSELNVNALLLGDSALYLCASVGTANTGELFFGEGSRLTVL.

This chain links TRBV30 with TRBJ1-4, with D maybe TRBD1 (5 bases). CDR3 length: 13 amino acids. In germline, CDR1 is GTSNPN, CDR2 SVGIG (reference sequence). The V end was cut by 2 bases, the J end by 3 bases, with 7 bases between. CDR3 nucleotide sequence: TGTGCCTGGAGTACGACAGCTAATGAAAAACTGTTTTTT. As protein: CAWSTTANEKLFF. Based on the CDR3 plus reference TRBV30 and TRBJ1-4, the full variable domain is SQTIHQWPATLVQPVGSPLSLECTVEGTSNPNLYWYRQAAGRGLQLLFYSVGIGQISSEVPQNLSASRPQDRQFILSSKKLLLSDSGFYLCAWSTTANEKLFFGSGTQLSVL.

The genes are TRBV27 and TRBJ2-4; D call uncertain. The germline V and J ends were trimmed by 3 bases and 1 base, with 7 bases remaining between them. CDR1 MNHEY and CDR2 SMNVEV come from the germline V gene (reference sequence). The CDR3 is made up of 14 amino acids. The DNA for the CDR3 is TGTGCCAGCAGTTTGACCGGGGCCAAAAACATTCAGTACTTC. Its protein product is CASSLTGAKNIQYF.

This rearrangement joins TRBV4-2 to TRBJ2-7; possible D gene TRBD2, 6 bases. V lost 6 bases to trimming and J lost 4 bases, with 7 bases between them. CDR1 is LGHNA and CDR2 is YNFKEQ in the germline V gene. The CDR3 is 11 amino acids. The CDR3 reads CASSRGYEQYF. Written as DNA, the CDR3 is TGTGCCAGCAGTCGGGGGTACGAGCAGTACTTC.

V gene TRBV11-2 combines with J gene TRBJ2-1; unclear D gene. V dropped 4 bases and J dropped 8 bases, with 9 bases sitting between them. Germline V gives CDR1 SGHAT, CDR2 FQNNGV. The CDR3 sequence is 12 residues long. CDR3 region: CASSSTVDEQFF. The CDR3 nucleotides read TGTGCCAGCAGCTCCACGGTGGATGAGCAGTTCTTC.